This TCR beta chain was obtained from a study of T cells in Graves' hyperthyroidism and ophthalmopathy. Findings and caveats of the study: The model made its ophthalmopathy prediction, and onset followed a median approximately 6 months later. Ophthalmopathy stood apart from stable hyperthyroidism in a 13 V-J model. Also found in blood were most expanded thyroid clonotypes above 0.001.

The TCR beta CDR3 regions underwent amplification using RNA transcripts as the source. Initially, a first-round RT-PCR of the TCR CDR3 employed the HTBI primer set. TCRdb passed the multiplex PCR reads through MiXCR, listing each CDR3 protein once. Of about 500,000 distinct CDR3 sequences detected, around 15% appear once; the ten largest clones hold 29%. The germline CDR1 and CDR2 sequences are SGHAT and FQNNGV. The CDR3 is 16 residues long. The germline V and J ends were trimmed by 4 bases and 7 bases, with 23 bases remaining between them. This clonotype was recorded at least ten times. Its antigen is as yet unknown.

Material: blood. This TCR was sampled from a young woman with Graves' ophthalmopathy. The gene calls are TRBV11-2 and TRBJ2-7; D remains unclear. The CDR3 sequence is CASSSIMGRIEKEQYF. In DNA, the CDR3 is TGTGCCAGCAGCTCTATTATGGGCCGAATCGAGAAGGAGCAGTACTTC.